This T cell receptor (beta chain) comes out of a study of cytomegalovirus exposure and HLA in healthy donors. Turning to this clone: Antigen: not known.

Study observations and caveats: The majority of CMV-associated TCR beta chains were reported as apparently HLA-restricted in a later analysis. Sequencing depth roughly uniform across donors was assumed in presence/absence analyses.

Primers: 60 Vbeta forward and 13 Jbeta reverse. Generated by immunoSEQ multiplex PCR, the TCRdb table keeps only in-frame clones and is missing some. This sample contains 150,000 to 200,000 clones. Germline V gene lookup returns CDR1 MNHEY and CDR2 SVGAGI. The length of the CDR3 is 15 residues. V was clipped by 2 bases and J by 6 bases; unmatched bases: 6. The gene calls are TRBV6-5 and TRBJ1-4, with TRBD1 matching 7 bases. The material sequenced was PBMCs. The receptor's source is a woman between 18 and 30 years old in good health and CMV-seropositive. As DNA, the CDR3 is TGTGCCAGCAGTTACGGTAGGGGGCGACATGAAAAACTGTTTTTT. Its protein product is CASSYGRGRHEKLFF.